This TCR beta chain was obtained from a study of blood T cell repertoires in COVID-19. As for the study in general: In each case, the material was cDNA or gDNA derived from T cells, B-cell-depleted T cells, or PBMCs.

Germline V lookup: CDR1 SGHNT, CDR2 YENEEA. Trimming removed 5 bases from V and 7 bases from J; junction bases left unmatched: 15. CDR3 length equals 17 residues. In the original workflow: Cell counts per sample came from amplifying reference gene primers. Libraries were prepared by immunoSEQ multiplex PCR; TCRdb keeps only in-frame clonotypes and omits some of them. The DNA gave D and trimming, while V, J and clone size come from that table. The sample lists over 200,000 clones, around 82% occurring once. The V gene is TRBV11-3, the J gene TRBJ1-5, with TRBD1 identical over 9 bases. Sequenced sample: peripheral blood. This TCR came from a man of 80 years or more with acute or convalescent COVID-19. The CDR3 DNA reads as TGTGCCAGCAGCCCGGGGGACAGGGAGGGCGAATCGCAGCCCCAGCATTTT. It is translated as CASSPGDREGESQPQHF.